This T cell receptor (beta chain) was sequenced in a study of cytomegalovirus exposure and HLA in healthy donors. Study findings and constraints: It was reportedly the case that the classifier diagnosed cytomegalovirus status with high specificity and sensitivity. CMV serostatus was the sole immune exposure information available. In a later analysis, HLA-associated TCR beta chains were more clonally expanded than equally common others. The authors later linked a missense DCLRE1C variant to TCR beta V- and J-gene trimming.

Germline V gene data show CDR1 as SGDLS and CDR2 as YYNGEE. Deletions cut 5 bases from V and 6 bases from J, with 21 bases between. CDR3 length: 17 amino acids. For this clone: Its antigen remains unidentified.

It was with 60 Vbeta and 13 Jbeta primers that the PCR ran. Profiled with immunoSEQ multiplex PCR; TCRdb holds only in-frame clones, not every one. The sample has about 96,000 clones; under 85% are singletons. The chain combines TRBV9 with TRBJ1-6; D is uncertain. The source material was PBMCs. The source of this sequence is a woman aged 70-85 years in good health and CMV-seropositive. The CDR3 coding sequence is TGTGCCAGCAGTCCCTACCCCCTCGGAGCCGCTAATTCACCCCTCCACTTT. Translation gives CASSPYPLGAANSPLHF. Full variable domain (remainder filled in from reference TRBV9 and TRBJ1-6): DSGVTQTPKHLITATGQRVTLRCSPRSGDLSVYWYQQSLDQGLQFLIQYYNGEERAKGNILERFSAQQFPDLHSELNLSSLELGDSALYFCASSPYPLGAANSPLHFGNGTRLTVT.